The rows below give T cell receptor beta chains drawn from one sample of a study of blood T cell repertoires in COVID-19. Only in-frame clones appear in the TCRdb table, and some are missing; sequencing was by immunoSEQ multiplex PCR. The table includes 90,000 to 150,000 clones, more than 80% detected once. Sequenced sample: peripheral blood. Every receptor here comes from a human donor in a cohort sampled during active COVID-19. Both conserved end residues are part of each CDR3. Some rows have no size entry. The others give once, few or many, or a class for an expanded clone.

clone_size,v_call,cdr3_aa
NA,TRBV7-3,CASSLRGTGGQVNTEAFF
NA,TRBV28,CASSFTGTGGGYTF
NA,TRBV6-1,CASSERDLGHNEQFF
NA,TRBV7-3,CASSLGTGHNEQFF
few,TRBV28,CASRPSGTSGNEQFF
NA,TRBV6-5,CASRRQSSYEQYF
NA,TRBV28,CATALPGAGTDTQYF
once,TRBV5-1,CATRTGDRTSQQYF
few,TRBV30,CAWSEGRYNSPLHF
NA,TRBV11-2,CASSLVTGYGYTF
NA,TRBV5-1,CASSLAMVGSGYTF
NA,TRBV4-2,CASSQDLGGAYEQYF
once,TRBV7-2,CASSLRQINEKLFF
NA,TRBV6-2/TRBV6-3,CASSYSRRTGIQEQYF
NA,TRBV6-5,CASTRTGNTEAFF
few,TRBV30,CAWSKDRGYTEAFF
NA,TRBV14,CASSASLNTEAFF
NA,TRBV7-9,CASSSNRDWDSYEQYF
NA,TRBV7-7,CASSPGLAVYNEQFF
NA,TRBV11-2,CASSSADGSSYNSPLHF
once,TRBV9,CASSPQTGKSSYEQYF
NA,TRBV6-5,CASGTWLGETQYF
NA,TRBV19,CASRSGGAGETQYF